Each of the 21 T cell receptor beta chains below was sequenced from the same sample in a study of OX40 agonist ivuxolimab in advanced cancers. This table comes from immunoSEQ multiplex PCR, and its TCRdb copy is limited to in-frame clones, with some not included. The sample has tens of thousands of clones, 85% seen once. The source was CD4+ or CD8+ T cells sorted from blood, collected in a trial of the OX40 agonist ivuxolimab. The origin of the receptors is an adult with an advanced solid tumor such as melanoma, head and neck, liver or kidney cancer.

The chain is built from TRBV6-1 and TRBJ1-1; perhaps TRBD1 as D (5 bases). V dropped 4 bases and J dropped 1 base, with 10 bases sitting between them. This CDR3 has 14 amino acids. Germline V gives CDR1 MNHNS, CDR2 SASEGT. CDR3 sequence (DNA): TGTGCCAGCAGTGTTCAGGGCCCGAACACTGAAGCTTTCTTT. This encodes CASSVQGPNTEAFF.

The genes are TRBV21-1 and TRBJ2-3; TRBD2 is the table's D call and was not checked against the DNA. TRBV21-1 is annotated as a pseudogene. The CDR3 sequence is 16 residues long. CDR3 bases: TGTGCCAGCAGCCTTCCGGGGGAAACTAGCACAGATACGCAGTATTTT. This translates into CASSLPGETSTDTQYF.

V gene TRBV5-1 combines with J gene TRBJ2-5, with a weak D call TRBD1 (6 bases). The CDR3 consists of 14 residues. Germline loops: CDR1 SGHRS, CDR2 YFSETQ. The ends were cut back, 2 bases at V and 7 bases at J, with 15 bases in the middle. The CDR3 nucleotides read TGCGCCAGCAGCTTCGGGGACACCCGGGGGACCCAGTACTTC. It yields the protein CASSFGDTRGTQYF. Complete variable domain (other parts from reference TRBV5-1 and TRBJ2-5): KAGVTQTPRYLIKTRGQQVTLSCSPISGHRSVSWYQQTPGQGLQFLFEYFSETQRNKGNFPGRFSGRQFSNSRSEMNVSTLELGDSALYLCASSFGDTRGTQYFGPGTRLLVL.

The genes are TRBV25-1 and TRBJ2-5; 12 bases are a match to TRBD1. Trimming at V came to 7 bases and at J to 5 bases, leaving 8 bases not matched to a gene. The CDR3 has 15 residues. The germline gives CDR1 MGHDK, CDR2 SYGVNS. The CDR3 region has the DNA TGTGCCAGCACGCCGGGACAGGGGGCCTGGGAGACCCAGTACTTC. This encodes CASTPGQGAWETQYF.

The chain recombines TRBV7-2 with TRBJ2-5, with D unresolved. V was pared by 2 bases and J by 1 base, with 8 bases between. Germline V lookup: CDR1 SGHTA, CDR2 FQGNSA. The CDR3 sequence is 14 residues long. The CDR3 DNA reads as TGTGCCAGCAGCTTAATGGTCCTCCAAGAGACCCAGTACTTC. This translates into CASSLMVLQETQYF.

This rearrangement joins TRBV5-1 to TRBJ2-7; no clear D. The CDR3 runs 15 residues. The V end was cut by 0 bases, the J end by 6 bases, with 16 bases between. CDR1 is SGHRS, CDR2 YFSETQ, per germline. CDR3 DNA sequence: TGCGCCAGCAGCTTGGGGGCACCCGTCCCCCTCGAGCAGTACTTC. Its protein is CASSLGAPVPLEQYF.

The chain uses TRBV30 and TRBJ1-2; D remains ambiguous. The V and J ends lost 8 bases and 6 bases respectively, with 16 bases between them. The CDR3 spans 12 residues. Germline V gene data show CDR1 as GTSNPN and CDR2 as SVGIG (reference sequence). The CDR3, as DNA: TGTGCCCCCGGAGGCCAAAGGCATGGCTACACCTTC. Amino acid sequence: CAPGGQRHGYTF.

This chain links TRBV7-8 with TRBJ2-7; a possible D gene is TRBD2 (6 bases). CDR3 length: 17 amino acids. Trimming shortened V by 5 bases and J by 0 bases, and 20 bases separated the two germline ends. Germline V CDR1 and CDR2: SGHVS, FQNEAQ. The CDR3 nucleotides read TGTGCCAGCAGCGCCACCCGGAGGGTTGGGGCCTCCTACGAGCAGTACTTC. Translating it yields CASSATRRVGASYEQYF.

The V call is TRBV5-1, the J call TRBJ2-7; D may be TRBD2 (6 bases). V was shortened by 4 bases and J by 2 bases, with 7 bases between the two germline ends. The CDR3 runs 12 residues. Germline CDR1 SGHRS, CDR2 YFSETQ. The CDR3 DNA sequence: TGCGCCAGCAGCGCGGGACCCTACGAGCAGTACTTC. This gives the protein CASSAGPYEQYF.

CDR3 region: CASSEVGRGNTIYF. As DNA, the CDR3 is TGTGCCAGCAGTGAAGTAGGCAGGGGAAACACCATATATTTT. The chain links TRBV6-1 to TRBJ1-3; unclear D gene. CDR3 length: 14 residues. Between the trimmed V and J ends, which lost 1 base and 4 bases, there was a span of 8 bases. The germline V gene encodes CDR1 MNHNS and CDR2 SASEGT.

In DNA, the CDR3 is TGTGCCACCAGCACTAGCGGGGGCGGCGAGACCCAGTACTTC. Translating gives CATSTSGGGETQYF. The chain carries TRBV15 and TRBJ2-5; 10 nucleotides match TRBD2. The CDR3 loop spans 14 amino acids. With V trimmed by 4 bases and J by 5 bases, 4 bases remained unmatched. Germline CDR1 is LNHNV and CDR2 is YYDKDF (reference sequence).

This sequence joins TRBV6-5 and TRBJ2-6; D is unresolved. The CDR3 spans 14 residues. V lost 2 bases and J lost 2, with 4 bases in between. The germline V gene encodes CDR1 MNHEY and CDR2 SVGAGI. CDR3 amino acids: CASSYTPGANVLTF. DNA for the CDR3: TGTGCCAGCAGTTACACCCCTGGGGCCAACGTCCTGACTTTC.

This clone came up a few times. The rearrangement links TRBV27 to TRBJ2-7, with TRBD2 identical over 9 bases. This CDR3 contains 16 residues. Germline loops: CDR1 MNHEY, CDR2 SMNVEV (reference sequence). Trimming at V came to 6 bases and at J to 2 bases, leaving 11 bases not matched to a gene. This chain's CDR3 is CASSQGEAGGTYEQYF. CDR3 bases: TGTGCCAGCAGCCAAGGGGAAGCGGGGGGTACCTACGAGCAGTACTTC.

This clone has a single count. The chain carries TRBV29-1 and TRBJ2-1, with 10 positions matching TRBD2. This CDR3 is built from 17 residues. V was clipped by 3 bases and J by 6 bases; unmatched bases: 14. Germline V lookup: CDR1 SQVTM, CDR2 ANQGSEA. The CDR3 here is CSVETHHTASGGNEQFF. Written as DNA, the CDR3 is TGCAGCGTTGAGACCCATCACACGGCTAGCGGGGGCAATGAGCAGTTCTTC.

The rearrangement joins TRBV4-3 to TRBJ2-3; 7 nucleotides align to TRBD1. V lost 0 bases and J lost 2; bases outside the gene matches: 8. Germline lookup yields CDR1 LGHNA and CDR2 YSLEER. The CDR3 length is 17 residues. CDR3 amino acids: CASSQDWARGTTDTQYF. CDR3 DNA: TGCGCCAGCAGCCAAGATTGGGCCAGGGGGACCACAGATACGCAGTATTTT.

The table lists this clone with a count of one. The chain joins TRBV13 to TRBJ2-7, with TRBD1 as a possible D gene (6 bases). CDR3 length: 13 residues. With 4 bases removed from V and 2 bases from J, the gap between germline ends came to 9 bases. CDR1 is PRHDT and CDR2 is FYEKMQ in the germline V gene (reference sequence). The CDR3 sequence is CASSSRGTYEQYF. In nucleotides, the CDR3 is TGTGCCAGCAGCTCCAGGGGCACCTACGAGCAGTACTTC. Looking up the rest from reference TRBV13 and TRBJ2-7 gives the full variable domain: AAGVIQSPRHLIKEKRETATLKCYPIPRHDTVYWYQQGPGQDPQFLISFYEKMQSDKGSIPDRFSAQQFSDYHSELNMSSLELGDSALYFCASSSRGTYEQYFGPGTRLTVT.

This chain joins TRBV16 and TRBJ1-2; no definite D call. Germline V CDR1 and CDR2: KGHSY, FQNENV. V lost 0 bases, J lost 7 bases, and 9 bases lay in between. This CDR3 region has 13 residues. The CDR3, as DNA: TGTGCCAGCAGCCAATCACGGGAGCCTGGCTACACCTTC. This codes for CASSQSREPGYTF.

This chain connects TRBV5-5 to TRBJ2-7, with a possible D match to TRBD2 (6 bases). The CDR3 is 15 amino acids. The V gene's germline CDR1 is SGHKS and CDR2 YYEKEE (reference sequence). Trimming removed 2 bases from V and 2 bases from J, with 14 bases in between. CDR3 loop: CASSFRWDLTYEQYF. CDR3 coding DNA: TGTGCCAGCAGCTTCAGGTGGGACTTGACCTACGAGCAGTACTTC.

About this clone itself: At one of its ends the junction is not consistent with the germline gene, which may arise from a read error. Here the CDR3 DNA reads TGTGCCAGCAGTGCGACAGGGAATAATTCACCCCGCCACTTT. This translates into CASSATGNNSPRHF. The chain uses TRBV27 and TRBJ1-6, with 7 nucleotides matching TRBD1. The germline gives CDR1 MNHEY, CDR2 SMNVEV (reference sequence). This CDR3 has 14 residues.

This sequence joins TRBV30 and TRBJ1-6; D gene ambiguous. The CDR3 loop spans 10 amino acids. Germline assignment: CDR1 GTSNPN and CDR2 SVGIG (reference sequence). V lost 6 bases and J lost 12, with 9 bases in between. CDR3 bases: TGTGCCTGTATACACGGACCCCTCCACTTT. It codes for CACIHGPLHF.

This clone came up a few times. This rearrangement joins TRBV18 to TRBJ1-5; D remains unclear. The CDR3 covers 14 residues. CDR1 KGHSH and CDR2 LQKENI come from the germline V gene. The ends were cut back, 4 bases at V and 4 bases at J, with 11 bases in the middle. DNA for the CDR3: TGTGCCAGCTCACTGGGTGCAGAGAATCAGCCCCAGCATTTT. It specifies CASSLGAENQPQHF.